The following is a T cell receptor (beta chain) sequence with its context. The antigen is undetermined. TCRdb independently ran MiXCR on the reads; one entry per CDR3 protein. The data show a few hundred thousand distinct CDR3 sequences, approximately 13% seen once. This sample was taken from a study of T cell repertoires in cytomegalovirus infection. Trimming removed 8 bases from V and 1 base from J, with 12 bases in between. The length of the CDR3 is 13 residues. Germline V gene lookup returns CDR1 LNHDA and CDR2 SQIVND (reference sequence). General study results and limits: The ex vivo response was dominated by HLA-C-restricted CMV-specific TCR beta clonotypes.

The chain has TRBV19 and TRBJ2-7; TRBD2 might be the D (6 bases). This TCR derives from a human donor in good health (CMV status not recorded). Some clones in this sample may be carry-over from other donors' samples. Sequencing was performed on PBMCs. In DNA, the CDR3 is TGTGCCAGTTCGGGGGAGCTTTCCTACGAGCAGTACTTC. It encodes CASSGELSYEQYF.